A single sample is the source of the 15 T cell receptor beta chains below, sequenced in a study of early T cells in non-severe SARS-CoV-2 infection. TCRdb fed the 5' RACE reads into MiXCR, producing one record per CDR3 protein. The sample includes 56,000 or so distinct CDR3 sequences, 7% to 10% of them seen just once. Sequencing was carried out using whole blood. All receptors come from an adult who was a healthcare worker with PCR-confirmed SARS-CoV-2 infection or an uninfected control (not recorded which).

The chain uses TRBV4-1 and TRBJ2-2; 8 bases are a match to TRBD2. This CDR3 contains 18 residues. Trimming at V came to 0 bases and at J to 2 bases, leaving 8 bases not matched to a gene. Germline CDR1 MGHRA, CDR2 YSYEKL. DNA for the CDR3: TGCGCCAGCAGCCAAGATCCCCGGGGGGGTCTCAACACCGGGGAGCTGTTTTTT. Amino acids: CASSQDPRGGLNTGELFF.

CDR3 bases: TGCAGTGCCAAGACAGGAAATCAGCGTAGCGGTCAGCCCCAGCATTTT. It encodes CSAKTGNQRSGQPQHF. This chain joins TRBV20-1 and TRBJ1-5, with TRBD1 as a possible D gene (6 bases). This CDR3 spans 16 amino acids. From germline, CDR1 is DFQATT and CDR2 SNEGSKA (reference sequence). The V end lost 6 bases, the J end lost 6 bases, and 24 bases lay between the germline ends.

This clonotype was observed many times. This chain joins TRBV7-3 and TRBJ2-1; TRBD2 aligns across 11 bases. The ends lost 2 bases at V and 7 bases at J; junction bases unmatched: 7. Germline values: CDR1 SGHTA, CDR2 FQGTGA. The CDR3 totals 16 residues. CDR3 nucleotides: TGTGCCAGCAGCTTAGGAGGAGTAGCGGGAGGGAATGAGCAGTTCTTC. This codes for CASSLGGVAGGNEQFF.

This clonotype was observed many times. CDR3 loop: CASSLDLSGKDTQYF. The CDR3 DNA reads TGTGCCAGCAGCTTGGACCTTAGCGGGAAAGATACGCAGTATTTT. V and J are TRBV5-4 and TRBJ2-3; 8 nucleotides agree with TRBD2. The CDR3 length is 15 residues. The junction had 5 bases not matched to a gene; V was cut back by 0 bases and J by 5 bases. Germline CDR1 and CDR2: SGHNT and YYREEE (reference sequence).

The chain uses TRBV7-9 and TRBJ2-5; D gene uncertain. The germline gives CDR1 SEHNR, CDR2 FQNEAQ (reference sequence). V dropped 5 bases and J dropped 5 bases, with 12 bases sitting between them. The CDR3 sequence is 13 residues long. The CDR3 nucleotides read TGTGCCAGCAGCCCTAACATAGTGGAGACCCAGTACTTC. Encoded protein: CASSPNIVETQYF.

The chain carries TRBV7-9 and TRBJ2-7; D remains unclear. There are 12 residues in the CDR3. CDR1 is SEHNR and CDR2 is FQNEAQ in the germline V gene (reference sequence). Deletions cut 2 bases from V and 7 bases from J, with 9 bases between. This CDR3 reads CASSLRGLEQYF. The CDR3 DNA reads TGTGCCAGCAGCTTAAGAGGTTTAGAGCAGTACTTC.

This clonotype was recorded many times. This chain connects TRBV12-3 or TRBV12-4 to TRBJ1-5; perhaps TRBD1 as D (6 bases). Trimming pared 5 bases from V and 2 bases from J, leaving 10 bases between. The CDR3 is 14 amino acids. The CDR3 DNA reads TGTGCCAGCAGTCACAGGGAGGGCAATCAGCCCCAGCATTTT. The encoded protein is CASSHREGNQPQHF.

The chain carries TRBV30 and TRBJ2-4; D is undetermined. V shed 5 bases and J shed 4 bases, with 9 bases lying between them. The CDR3 contains 12 residues. Germline CDR1 is GTSNPN and CDR2 is SVGIG (reference sequence). This CDR3 reads CAWAALKNIQYF. In nucleotides, the CDR3 is TGTGCCTGGGCAGCGTTAAAAAACATTCAGTACTTC.

This clonotype was seen ten or more times. In DNA form, the CDR3 reads TGTGCCAGCAGCTTGCTTCTATCTGGGGAGACCCAGTACTTC. This gives the protein CASSLLLSGETQYF. The chain is built from TRBV5-4 and TRBJ2-5; D gene uncertain. Germline V gene sequence: CDR1 SGHNT, CDR2 YYREEE (reference sequence). This CDR3 region has 14 residues. With 1 base removed from V and 5 bases from J, the gap between germline ends came to 12 bases.

This clonotype was counted only a few times. The chain has TRBV7-8 and TRBJ1-3; no definite D call. CDR3 size: 17 residues. V was cut by 5 bases and J by 2 bases, with 19 bases left in between. Germline V gives CDR1 SGHVS, CDR2 FQNEAQ. The CDR3 is CASSPLDGEETGNTIYF. DNA for the CDR3: TGTGCCAGCAGCCCACTGGACGGGGAGGAAACTGGAAACACCATATATTTT.

This clonotype was counted between two and nine times. The chain couples TRBV7-9 to TRBJ1-4, with D maybe TRBD1 (6 bases). Trimming stripped 2 bases from V and 5 bases from J, with 15 bases between. CDR1 SEHNR and CDR2 FQNEAQ come from the germline V gene (reference sequence). CDR3 size: 16 residues. The CDR3 bases are TGTGCCAGCAGCTTAAATAATTGGGGGCGCAATGAAAAACTGTTTTTT. This translates into CASSLNNWGRNEKLFF.

This clonotype was counted once. J is TRBJ2-7 and V is TRBV20-1; 13 bases agree with TRBD2. This CDR3 has 16 amino acids. Germline assignment: CDR1 DFQATT and CDR2 SNEGSKA (reference sequence). V lost 3 bases and J lost 0; bases outside the gene matches: 5. CDR3 sequence (DNA): TGCAGTGCTAGCGGGACTAGCGGGGATAGCTCCTACGAGCAGTACTTC. This sequence encodes CSASGTSGDSSYEQYF.

J is TRBJ2-2 and V is TRBV2, with D perhaps matching TRBD1 or TRBD2 (6 bases each). The CDR3 is 14 residues long. CDR1 is SNHLY and CDR2 is FYNNEI in the germline V gene. Trimming took 6 bases from V and 5 from J, leaving 13 bases between them. CDR3 sequence: CASREGQLTGELFF. The DNA of the CDR3 is TGTGCCAGCAGGGAGGGACAACTGACCGGGGAGCTGTTTTTT. Full variable domain (outside the CDR3, taken from reference TRBV2 and TRBJ2-2): EPEVTQTPSHQVTQMGQEVILRCVPISNHLYFYWYRQILGQKVEFLVSFYNNEISEKSEIFDDQFSVERPDGSNFTLKIRSTKLEDSAMYFCASREGQLTGELFFGEGSRLTVL.

This clonotype occurred many times. This rearrangement joins TRBV2 to TRBJ2-2, with 9 bases lining up with TRBD2. CDR1 and CDR2 (germline): SNHLY, FYNNEI. V gave up 5 bases and J gave up 2 bases; unmatched junction bases: 6. The CDR3 has 16 amino acids. The CDR3 here is CASSRLAVGNTGELFF. The CDR3 coding sequence is TGTGCCAGCAGTCGACTAGCGGTTGGCAACACCGGGGAGCTGTTTTTT.

This clonotype has just a few counts. CDR3: CASRTGVGEQYF. The CDR3 DNA reads as TGTGCCAGCAGGACAGGCGTTGGTGAGCAGTACTTC. The chain carries TRBV28 and TRBJ2-7; D perhaps matches TRBD1 (6 bases). The CDR3 has 12 amino acids. Trimming shortened V by 6 bases and J by 7 bases, and 13 bases separated the two germline ends. The germline V gene encodes CDR1 MDHEN and CDR2 SYDVKM.